These T cell receptor beta chains were read from a single sample in a study of blood T cell repertoires in COVID-19. This table comes from immunoSEQ multiplex PCR, and its TCRdb copy is limited to in-frame clones, with some not included. The table includes approximately 410,000 clones, roughly 90% detected once. Sequencing was done on a sample of peripheral blood. The receptors derive from a young woman with active or convalescent COVID-19. Each CDR3 is given with its conserved first and last residue. Fields, in order: J gene, D gene, clone size, V gene, CDR3 protein, CDR3 DNA. A D gene is named only where the DNA matches it firmly. Some rows have no size entry. The others give once, few or many, or a class for an expanded clone.

TRBJ2-7,TRBD1,-,TRBV13,CASSETGVSSYEQYF,TGTGCCAGCAGCGAGACAGGGGTTAGCTCCTACGAGCAGTACTTC
TRBJ1-1,-,-,TRBV6-5,CASSYRGVEAFF,TGTGCCAGCAGTTATCGCGGTGTTGAAGCTTTCTTT
TRBJ1-3,-,few,TRBV14,CASRQSSGNTIYF,TGTGCCAGCAGACAGAGCTCTGGAAACACCATATATTTT
TRBJ1-2,TRBD1,-,TRBV18,CASSQTGPRNYGYTF,TGTGCCAGCTCACAGACAGGGCCACGAAACTATGGCTACACCTTC
TRBJ2-2,TRBD1,-,TRBV6-5,CASRHGQGYTGELFF,TGTGCCAGCAGGCACGGACAGGGATACACCGGGGAGCTGTTTTTT
TRBJ1-5,-,-,TRBV6-4,CASSDSDPGPRPQHF,TGTGCCAGCAGTGACTCCGATCCGGGTCCACGGCCCCAGCATTTT
TRBJ1-3,-,-,TRBV11-3,CASSWGDPSAGNTIYF,TGTGCCAGCAGCTGGGGGGACCCGAGCGCTGGAAACACCATATATTTT
TRBJ1-1,TRBD1,few,TRBV3-1/TRBV3-2,CASSQRGTGGSEAFF,TGTGCCAGCAGCCAGCGCGGGACAGGGGGTTCTGAAGCTTTCTTT
TRBJ1-4,TRBD1,-,TRBV6-2/TRBV6-3,CASSFNRDRGSEKLFF,TGTGCCAGCAGTTTCAACCGGGACAGGGGGAGTGAAAAACTGTTTTTT
TRBJ2-1,-,-,TRBV18,CASSSATGSSYNEQFF,TGTGCCAGCTCGTCCGCCACCGGGAGCTCCTACAATGAGCAGTTCTTC
TRBJ2-7,-,-,TRBV2,CASPAGYSSYEQYF,TGTGCCAGCCCAGCGGGTTATAGCTCCTACGAGCAGTACTTC
TRBJ1-1,TRBD1,-,TRBV2,CANKQGANTEAFF,TGTGCCAACAAACAGGGGGCCAACACTGAAGCTTTCTTT
TRBJ2-1,TRBD2,once,TRBV19,CASTPLGAGGGFEQFF,TGTGCCAGTACCCCGCTAGGGGCGGGAGGAGGTTTTGAGCAGTTCTTC
TRBJ1-5,TRBD1,-,TRBV9,CASSVGQGANQPQHF,TGTGCCAGCAGCGTAGGTCAGGGGGCCAATCAGCCCCAGCATTTT
TRBJ2-7,-,-,TRBV3-1/TRBV3-2,CASSQDSAAARSEQYF,TGTGCCAGCAGCCAAGATTCGGCGGCTGCCAGATCCGAGCAGTACTTC
TRBJ2-1,-,-,TRBV21-1,CASSKGEGGDSYNEQFF,TGTGCCAGCAGCAAAGGGGAGGGAGGCGACTCCTACAATGAGCAGTTCTTC
TRBJ1-1,-,-,TRBV7-8,CASKHRDYMNTEAFF,TGTGCCAGCAAGCACCGGGACTACATGAACACTGAAGCTTTCTTT
TRBJ1-2,-,-,TRBV4-1,CASSQVLPDYFPRYTF,TGCGCCAGCAGCCAAGTTCTGCCAGACTATTTCCCCCGCTACACCTTC
TRBJ2-2,-,-,TRBV19,CASSINTEYTGELFF,TGTGCCAGTAGTATTAACACAGAATACACCGGGGAGCTGTTTTTT
TRBJ2-1,-,once,TRBV13,CASSLGSSIEQFF,TGTGCCAGCAGCTTAGGGTCTAGTATTGAGCAGTTCTTC
TRBJ2-2,TRBD1,-,TRBV5-1,CASTGGQGYTGELFF,TGCGCCAGCACCGGGGGACAGGGGTACACCGGGGAGCTGTTTTTT
TRBJ1-1,-,-,TRBV30,CAWSQTMNTEAFF,TGTGCCTGGAGCCAAACTATGAACACTGAAGCTTTCTTT
TRBJ2-1,TRBD2,-,TRBV18,CASSTGGSTYNEQFF,TGTGCCAGCTCAACGGGGGGGTCGACCTACAATGAGCAGTTCTTC
TRBJ1-1,-,-,TRBV19,CASRTGPSNTEAFF,TGTGCCAGTAGAACAGGTCCCTCGAACACTGAAGCTTTCTTT
TRBJ2-5,TRBD2,once,TRBV5-4,CASSLGGTSVGVTEETQYF,TGTGCCAGCAGCTTGGGGGGGACTAGCGTCGGAGTTACGGAAGAGACCCAGTACTTC
TRBJ2-1,TRBD1,-,TRBV27,CASSPYKLTGSSYNEQFF,TGTGCCAGCAGTCCATACAAACTGACAGGGAGCTCCTACAATGAGCAGTTCTTC
TRBJ1-2,TRBD1,-,TRBV10-1,CASSFGQGAGYTF,TGCGCCAGCAGTTTTGGGCAGGGGGCTGGCTACACCTTC
TRBJ1-4,-,-,TRBV30,CAWSSGSSANEKLFF,TGTGCCTGGAGTTCCGGGTCGTCGGCAAATGAAAAACTGTTTTTT
TRBJ2-1,TRBD1,-,TRBV30,CAWEAGTVYNEQFF,TGTGCCTGGGAAGCCGGGACAGTATACAATGAGCAGTTCTTC
TRBJ1-6,-,-,TRBV5-1,CASSWDNAGPSNSPLHF,TGCGCCAGCAGCTGGGATAACGCAGGGCCGTCTAATTCACCCCTCCACTTT
TRBJ2-1,-,-,TRBV18,CASSPKRLDRHNEQFF,TGTGCCAGCTCACCAAAGAGACTAGATCGCCACAATGAGCAGTTCTTC
TRBJ2-1,TRBD2,few,TRBV10-3,CAITRGGGYNEQFF,TGTGCCATCACCCGGGGCGGGGGTTACAATGAGCAGTTCTTC
TRBJ1-4,TRBD1,-,TRBV5-1,CASSPGDRENEKLFF,TGCGCCAGCAGCCCGGGGGACAGGGAAAATGAAAAACTGTTTTTT
TRBJ2-3,TRBD2,-,TRBV4-2,CASSQEGRLAGSGTDTQYF,TGTGCCAGCAGCCAAGAGGGGCGACTAGCGGGATCAGGGACAGATACGCAGTATTTT
TRBJ1-3,-,once,TRBV4-1,CASSGSGNTIYF,TGCGCCAGTTCAGGGTCCGGAAACACCATATATTTT
TRBJ2-1,TRBD1,-,TRBV27,CASSLYRDRPYNEQFF,TGTGCCAGCAGTTTATACCGGGACAGGCCTTACAATGAGCAGTTCTTC
TRBJ2-7,-,-,TRBV5-1,CASSNGQNYEQYF,TGCGCCAGCAGCAACGGACAGAACTACGAGCAGTACTTC
TRBJ1-1,-,-,TRBV2,CASYLPAEAFF,TGTGCCAGCTACCTGCCGGCTGAAGCTTTCTTT
TRBJ2-7,TRBD2,-,TRBV10-1,CASSPGAGWSSYEQYF,TGCGCCAGCAGCCCAGGAGCGGGGTGGAGCTCCTACGAGCAGTACTTC
TRBJ1-1,TRBD1,-,TRBV3-1/TRBV3-2,CASSPTGDLSGAEAFF,TGTGCCAGCAGCCCGACAGGGGACCTCTCTGGGGCTGAAGCTTTCTTT
TRBJ2-5,TRBD1,-,TRBV23-1,CASSQSGGQGRQETQYF,TGCGCCAGCAGTCAATCGGGAGGACAGGGTCGACAAGAGACCCAGTACTTC
TRBJ2-7,TRBD2,-,TRBV4-1,CASSSLALGYEQYF,TGCGCCAGCAGCTCACTAGCGCTCGGCTACGAGCAGTACTTC
TRBJ2-3,-,-,TRBV5-4,CASSGTGEITDTQYF,TGTGCCAGCAGCGGGACGGGGGAAATCACAGATACGCAGTATTTT
TRBJ1-1,TRBD1,-,TRBV4-1,CASSQVQGTNTEAFF,TGCGCCAGCAGCCAAGTACAGGGGACGAACACTGAAGCTTTCTTT
TRBJ2-1,TRBD2,-,TRBV4-1,CASSQILAGEYNEQFF,TGCGCCAGCAGCCAAATACTAGCGGGAGAGTACAATGAGCAGTTCTTC
TRBJ2-3,-,-,TRBV5-1,CASSPPTGGTDTQYF,TGCGCCAGCAGCCCCCCAACGGGGGGCACAGATACGCAGTATTTT
TRBJ1-2,TRBD1,once,TRBV7-9,CASSRQGNYGYTF,TGTGCCAGCAGTCGACAGGGCAACTATGGCTACACCTTC
TRBJ1-5,-,-,TRBV10-2,CASSESPSQPQHF,TGCGCCAGCAGTGAGTCGCCTAGTCAGCCCCAGCATTTT
TRBJ2-2,-,-,TRBV6-1,CASSEPYIGELFF,TGTGCCAGCAGTGAACCGTACATCGGGGAGCTGTTTTTT
TRBJ2-1,TRBD2,-,TRBV5-5,CASSKTSAYNEQFF,TGTGCCAGCAGCAAGACTAGCGCCTACAATGAGCAGTTCTTC
TRBJ2-3,TRBD1,-,TRBV27,CASSPTLGTGTDTQYF,TGTGCCAGCAGTCCGACCCTCGGGACAGGCACAGATACGCAGTATTTT
TRBJ1-2,-,-,TRBV19,CASSTQQGYSGGYTF,TGTGCCAGTAGTACCCAACAGGGTTACTCTGGTGGCTACACCTTC
TRBJ2-1,TRBD1,-,TRBV11-2,CASSLGGQRLTSYNEQFF,TGTGCCAGCAGCTTAGGGGGACAGCGTTTGACCTCCTACAATGAGCAGTTCTTC
TRBJ1-6,TRBD1,-,TRBV5-1,CASSLQGDNSPLHF,TGCGCCAGCAGCCTCCAGGGGGATAATTCACCCCTCCACTTT